This T cell receptor (beta chain) emerged from a study of T cell responses to AZD1222 COVID-19 vaccine. V gave up 1 base and J gave up 0 bases, with 6 bases separating them. Germline V gives CDR1 MNHEY, CDR2 SVGEGT. The CDR3 totals 15 residues. Sequencing was performed with immunoSEQ multiplex PCR; in TCRdb, only in-frame clones are kept and a portion is missing. The sample includes 150,000 to 200,000 clones, 80% to 95% of them seen just once. As for this clone: Its antigen is not known.

Pooled together were second doses at about 4 or about 12 weeks. Study-wide findings and caveats: None of the repertoires were sampled until the peak T cell response had passed. A reported finding is that nearly half of spike-specific TCRs target unmutated variant regions.

The sequence came from an adult who received the AZD1222 COVID-19 vaccine. Source: peripheral blood, taken 28 days after the second AZD1222 dose. The chain has TRBV6-2 or TRBV6-3 and TRBJ1-4; D unresolved. CDR3 nucleotides: TGTGCCAGCAGTTACTTGGGGACAACTAATGAAAAACTGTTTTTT. This sequence encodes CASSYLGTTNEKLFF.